The clone carrying this TCR beta chain turned up a few times. The antigen is not known. The data stem from a study of T-cell memory formation after mild COVID-19. The study, taken as a whole, reports: Clones that contracted from day 15 to 85 had balanced CD4/CD8; later expanders were CD4+ biased. Contracting CD4+ clones lay largely in CM and EM, with CD8+ ones residing in EMRA.

MiXCR was run by TCRdb on the 5' RACE reads, yielding one entry per CDR3 protein. The profile shows more than 120,000 distinct CDR3 sequences, around 21% of them singletons. V was pared by 0 bases and J by 7 bases, with 11 bases between. The CDR3 extends over 15 amino acids. Per the germline V gene, CDR1 is SGHDT and CDR2 is YYEEEE. This TCR was sampled from an adult woman who had mild COVID-19 (a few samples of this study predate the infection). Cell type and time point are not known. The chain joins TRBV5-6 to TRBJ1-6, with D perhaps matching TRBD1 (5 bases). Specimen: PBMCs or a T cell subset sorted from them (not recorded which). CDR3 protein: CASSLDGRDNSPLHF. The CDR3 DNA reads TGTGCCAGCAGCTTGGACGGACGGGACAATTCACCCCTCCACTTT.